This TCR beta chain derives from a study of T cell repertoires in cytomegalovirus infection. Study context: CMV infection plus the matching HLA type was flagged by public TCR beta signatures. Broader study findings: The cumulative frequency of public TCR beta families identified carriers of CMV plus the relevant HLA. The ex vivo response showed dominance by HLA-C-restricted CMV-specific TCR beta clonotypes.

Trimming removed 2 bases from V and 2 bases from J, with 10 bases in between. The CDR3 extends over 14 amino acids. From the reads, TCRdb called clonotypes with MiXCR, one entry per CDR3 protein. The sample includes about 920,000 distinct CDR3 sequences, approximately 30% of them seen just once. Concerning this clonotype: Its target is not known.

The starting material was cultured CD8+ T cells from PBMCs, obtained from culture after CMV antigen stimulation. The TCR originated in a human donor in good health (CMV status not recorded). Some clones in this sample may be carry-over from other donors' samples. The chain joins TRBV12-3 or TRBV12-4 to TRBJ2-7; tentative D call: TRBD1 (5 bases). The CDR3: CASSLSDTTYEQYF. CDR3 DNA sequence: TGTGCCAGCAGTTTATCGGACACAACCTACGAGCAGTACTTC.